This T cell receptor beta chain was observed in a study of OX40 agonist ivuxolimab in advanced cancers. About the research overall: Head and neck, renal cell, melanoma or hepatocellular carcinoma were the cancers that dose-escalation patients had. Study-level results: Relative to CD4+ cells, CD8+ T cells on average had more expanded clones.

The CDR3 length is 14 residues. Germline V gene data show CDR1 as ENHRY and CDR2 as SYGVKD. The germline V and J ends were trimmed by 1 base and 3 bases, with 9 bases remaining between them. Sequencing used immunoSEQ multiplex PCR; TCRdb keeps in-frame clones, though not all of them. The data show 54,000 or so clones, with over 75% seen just once and around 2% held by the top ten. Comment on this clone: The antigen remains unidentified.

Sample: CD4+ or CD8+ T cells sorted from blood, taken in a trial of the OX40 agonist ivuxolimab. The chain uses TRBV10-3 and TRBJ1-1; D remains unclear. The receptor was derived from an adult with an advanced solid tumor such as melanoma, head and neck, liver or kidney cancer. CDR3 bases: TGTGCCATCAGTGAGTACGGGGAGGACACTGAAGCTTTCTTT. Translation: CAISEYGEDTEAFF.